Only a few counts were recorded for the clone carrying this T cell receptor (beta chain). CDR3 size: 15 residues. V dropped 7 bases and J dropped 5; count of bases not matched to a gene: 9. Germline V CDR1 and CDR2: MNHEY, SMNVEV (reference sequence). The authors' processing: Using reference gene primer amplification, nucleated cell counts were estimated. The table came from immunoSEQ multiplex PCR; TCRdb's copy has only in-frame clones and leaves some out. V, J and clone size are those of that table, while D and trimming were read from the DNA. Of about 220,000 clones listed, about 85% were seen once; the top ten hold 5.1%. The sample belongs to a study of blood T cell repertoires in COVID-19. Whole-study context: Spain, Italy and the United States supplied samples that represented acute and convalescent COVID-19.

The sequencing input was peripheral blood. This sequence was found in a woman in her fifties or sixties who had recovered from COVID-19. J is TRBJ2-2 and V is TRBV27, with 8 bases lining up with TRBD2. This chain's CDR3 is CASTPGLAGTGELFF. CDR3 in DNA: TGTGCCAGCACCCCTGGACTAGCAGGGACCGGGGAGCTGTTTTTT.